The rows below give T cell receptor beta chains drawn from one sample of a study of neurological immune-mediated disorders. TCRdb re-called the 5' RACE reads through MiXCR, storing one row per CDR3 protein. Among about 79,000 distinct CDR3 sequences listed, 13% to 15% were seen once. Sequences were obtained from PBMCs. Every receptor here comes from a woman aged 50 to 60 in good health. The CDR3 runs from the conserved cysteine through the conserved F or W. The D gene is left open where the match is weak. The size of a clone is reported for some rows only, either as once, few or many, or as a class for expanded clones.

abundance | j_gene | d_gene | v_gene | CDR3nt | CDR3aa
few | TRBJ1-2 | TRBD1 | TRBV2 | TGTGCCAGCAAAACCGATCAGGGACAGGGGGTTGGCTACACCTTC | CASKTDQGQGVGYTF
many | TRBJ1-1 | NA | TRBV5-1 | TGCGCCAGCAGCTTGGAACAGATGAACACTGAAGCTTTCTTT | CASSLEQMNTEAFF
many | TRBJ2-5 | TRBD1 | TRBV20-1 | TGCAGTGCTAGGGACAGGGAGACCCAGTACTTC | CSARDRETQYF
many | TRBJ1-1 | TRBD1 | TRBV29-1 | TGCAGCGTTGATAGGACAGGGGAAACTGAAGCTTTCTTT | CSVDRTGETEAFF
few | TRBJ1-4 | NA | TRBV5-1 | TGCGCCAGCAGCTTGGTTACCTCGGATGAAAAACTGTTTTTT | CASSLVTSDEKLFF
NA | TRBJ2-4 | NA | TRBV7-2 | TGTGCCAGCAGTCGGAACAGGGTTACTGGGAACACTCAGTACTTC | CASSRNRVTGNTQYF
many | TRBJ2-1 | TRBD2 | TRBV5-1 | TGCGCCAGCAGGCCGGGACTAGCGGGCCTCTCCTACAATGAGCAGTTCTTC | CASRPGLAGLSYNEQFF
many | TRBJ2-2 | NA | TRBV10-3 | TGTGCCATTTATCCCGGGACCCACACCGGGGAGCTGTTTTTT | CAIYPGTHTGELFF
many | TRBJ2-4 | NA | TRBV10-3 | TGTGCCACAGCGATGCCGGGACTCGATTTAGGGAACATTCAGTACTTC | CATAMPGLDLGNIQYF
many | TRBJ2-1 | NA | TRBV28 | TGTGCCAGCAGTTTGTTCGGGGGTCAGAATGAGCAGTTCTTC | CASSLFGGQNEQFF
many | TRBJ2-7 | NA | TRBV21-1 | TGTGCCAGCAGCAAAGCGCTTTTTAGGATAGCTTTAGGGGCGGTGTGTGAGCAGTACTTC | CASSKALFRIALGAVCEQYF
many | TRBJ2-1 | TRBD2 | TRBV20-1 | TGCAGTGCTAAAATTCCGGGACTAATAAGCTCCTACAATGAGCAGTTCTTC | CSAKIPGLISSYNEQFF
many | TRBJ2-3 | NA | TRBV6-2/TRBV6-3 | TGTGCCAGCACCCAGGACCTAGTGGTGGATACGCAGTATTTT | CASTQDLVVDTQYF
many | TRBJ2-3 | NA | TRBV20-1 | TGCAGTGCTAGAGATCTAACAGATACGCAGTATTTT | CSARDLTDTQYF
many | TRBJ2-1 | NA | TRBV30 | TGTGCCTGGAGTGGAGGGGATGAGCAGTTCTTC | CAWSGGDEQFF
many | TRBJ2-6 | NA | TRBV4-3 | TGCGCCAGCAGCCAAAAAACAGGGTCTGGGGCCAACGTCCTGACTTTC | CASSQKTGSGANVLTF
many | TRBJ1-2 | TRBD1 | TRBV7-2 | TGTGCCAGCAGCTCAAGAGCAGGGGGTGGCTACACCTTC | CASSSRAGGGYTF
many | TRBJ2-1 | NA | TRBV29-1 | TGCAGCGTTGAAGGGACTATCTACAATGAGCAGTTCTTC | CSVEGTIYNEQFF
many | TRBJ2-2 | NA | TRBV5-1 | TGCGCAGAGAGAACTGAAAACACCGGGGAGCTGTTTTTT | CAERTENTGELFF
few | TRBJ2-2 | NA | TRBV5-5 | TGTGCCAGCAGCTTACAGAGCGCCAGCGGGGAGCTGTTTTTT | CASSLQSASGELFF
NA | TRBJ2-7 | NA | TRBV20-1 | TGCAGTGCTAGAGGGGGGGTCGAGCAGTACTTC | CSARGGVEQYF
many | TRBJ2-5 | NA | TRBV5-5 | TGTGCCAGCAGCTTGGAAGAAGAGACCCAGTACTTC | CASSLEEETQYF
many | TRBJ2-1 | NA | TRBV5-1 | TGCGCCAGCAGCTTTGCGGCAGAGATGTACAATGAGCAGTTCTTC | CASSFAAEMYNEQFF
many | TRBJ1-4 | NA | TRBV27 | TGTGCCAGCAGTTTATCGAGGGTTGAAAAACTGTTTTTT | CASSLSRVEKLFF
many | TRBJ2-1 | NA | TRBV20-1 | TGCAGTGCTAGGGCGTGGGGGGGCCCCTCCTACAATGAGCAGTTCTTC | CSARAWGGPSYNEQFF
many | TRBJ2-4 | NA | TRBV20-1 | TGCAGTGCTAGAAACAGGGTCCCATCCAAAAACATTCAGTACTTC | CSARNRVPSKNIQYF
many | TRBJ2-6 | NA | TRBV5-1 | TGCGCCAGCAGTAATGGGTCTGGGGCCAACGTCCTGACTTTC | CASSNGSGANVLTF
NA | TRBJ2-1 | TRBD1 | TRBV7-6 | TGTGCCAGCAGCTTAGCTGGGACAGGCTCTACCAATGAGCAGTTCTTC | CASSLAGTGSTNEQFF
many | TRBJ2-5 | TRBD1 | TRBV11-1 | TGTGCCAGCACTGGACAGGGAGGAGAGACCCAGTACTTC | CASTGQGGETQYF
many | TRBJ1-1 | NA | TRBV12-3/TRBV12-4 | TGTGCCAGCAGTTCAGACCCCTCTGCCGGGGGGGCTGAAGCTTTCTTT | CASSSDPSAGGAEAFF
many | TRBJ1-2 | TRBD1 | TRBV7-9 | TGTGCCAGCAGCTTAGCGGGGACAGCTTATGGCTACACCTTC | CASSLAGTAYGYTF
few | TRBJ2-1 | NA | TRBV20-1 | TGCAGTGCCACAGAACCGGGACCCAGCTCCTACAATGAGCAGTTCTTC | CSATEPGPSSYNEQFF
many | TRBJ2-2 | NA | TRBV3-1 | TGTGCCAGCAGCCAGGGGCCGAACACCGGGGAGCTGTTTTTT | CASSQGPNTGELFF
many | TRBJ2-5 | NA | TRBV7-9 | TGTGCCAGCAGCTTCACCGCCGCCCTGGGGGAGACCCAGTACTTC | CASSFTAALGETQYF
many | TRBJ1-3 | NA | TRBV2 | TGTGCCAGCAGCCAACGGAGGGCGAGCACTGGAAACACCATATATTTT | CASSQRRASTGNTIYF
many | TRBJ1-1 | NA | TRBV27 | TGTGCCAGCAGTGGTCCGTCAATCACTGAAGCTTTCTTT | CASSGPSITEAFF
NA | TRBJ2-3 | NA | TRBV2 | TGTGCCAGCAGGGATACTAGCCCTCGGGCGCAGTATTTT | CASRDTSPRAQYF
medium-sized | TRBJ2-6 | NA | TRBV29-1 | TGCAGCGTTGTGTGGGGATTCAGTGGGGCCAACGTCCTGACTTTC | CSVVWGFSGANVLTF
NA | TRBJ2-5 | NA | TRBV5-1 | TGCGCCAGCAGCTCCAAAGAGACCCAGTACTTC | CASSSKETQYF
many | TRBJ1-2 | NA | TRBV7-6 | TGTGCCAGCAGTTTAACGGGGGGGTCGGATGGCTACACCTTC | CASSLTGGSDGYTF
NA | TRBJ2-5 | TRBD1 | TRBV6-4 | TGTGCCATCAGTCTCGACAGGGGGGAGACCCAGTACTTC | CAISLDRGETQYF
many | TRBJ2-5 | NA | TRBV9 | TGTGCCAGCAGCGCACGGGGGGCGCCGTACCAAGAGACCCAGTACTTC | CASSARGAPYQETQYF
many | TRBJ2-5 | TRBD1 | TRBV5-1 | TGCGCCAGCAGCTTGGAACAGGGGGCGTGGGAGACCCAGTACTTC | CASSLEQGAWETQYF
many | TRBJ2-7 | NA | TRBV7-2 | TGTGCCAGCAGCTCCCGTCACCTCTACGAGCAGTACTTC | CASSSRHLYEQYF
NA | TRBJ2-1 | NA | TRBV5-1 | TGCGCCAGCAGCTCCGGGCAGAGCGATGAGCAGTTCTTC | CASSSGQSDEQFF
NA | TRBJ2-3 | TRBD1 | TRBV28 | TGTACCAGCATTCGGGACAGGTGGAGTGCAGATACGCAGTATTTT | CTSIRDRWSADTQYF
NA | TRBJ1-5 | NA | TRBV28 | TGTGCCAGCAGTTCCCCCGGGGGCAATAAGCCCCAGCATTTT | CASSSPGGNKPQHF
many | TRBJ2-5 | TRBD1 | TRBV7-2 | TGTGCCAGCAGTCGTCGGACAGGAACCCAAGAGACCCAGTACTTC | CASSRRTGTQETQYF
many | TRBJ2-1 | TRBD2 | TRBV27 | TGTGCCAGCAGTAGTACCGGGACTAGCGGGACTCTAGAGCAGTTCTTC | CASSSTGTSGTLEQFF
many | TRBJ2-7 | TRBD1 | TRBV3-1 | TGTGCCAGCAGCCCAACCGGGACAGCCTACGAGCAGTACTTC | CASSPTGTAYEQYF
NA | TRBJ2-2 | NA | TRBV20-1 | TGCAGTGCTAGGGGAAATAACAACGGGGAGCTGTTTTTT | CSARGNNNGELFF
many | TRBJ2-7 | TRBD1 | TRBV5-1 | TGCGCCAGCAGCCTCGGACAGGGGAATTACGGCGAGCAGTACTTC | CASSLGQGNYGEQYF
NA | TRBJ1-1 | TRBD1 | TRBV20-1 | TGCAGTGCCCCCCAGGGGGTTTTGACTGAAGCTTTCTTT | CSAPQGVLTEAFF